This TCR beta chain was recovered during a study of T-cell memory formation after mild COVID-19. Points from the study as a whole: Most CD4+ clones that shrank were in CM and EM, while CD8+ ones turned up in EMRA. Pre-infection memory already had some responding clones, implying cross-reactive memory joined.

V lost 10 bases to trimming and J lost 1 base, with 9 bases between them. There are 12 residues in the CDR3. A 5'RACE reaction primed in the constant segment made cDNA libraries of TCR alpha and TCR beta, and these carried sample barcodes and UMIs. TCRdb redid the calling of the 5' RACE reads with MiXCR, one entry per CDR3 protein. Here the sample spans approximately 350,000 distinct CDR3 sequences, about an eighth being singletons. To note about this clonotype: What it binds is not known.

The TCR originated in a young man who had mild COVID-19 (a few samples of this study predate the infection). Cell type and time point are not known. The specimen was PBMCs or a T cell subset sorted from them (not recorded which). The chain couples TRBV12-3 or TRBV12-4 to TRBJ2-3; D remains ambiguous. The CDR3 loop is CAILWGTDTQYF. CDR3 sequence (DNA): TGTGCCATTCTATGGGGCACAGATACGCAGTATTTT.